This T cell receptor beta chain emerged from a study of T cell responses to AZD1222 COVID-19 vaccine. The J segment lost 4 bases and the V segment lost 1 base, leaving 3 bases of the junction unmatched. This CDR3 is 15 amino acids long. Looked up from germline, CDR1 is LGHNA and CDR2 is YSLEER. The method was immunoSEQ multiplex PCR; TCRdb's version includes in-frame clones alone and lacks a portion of them. The table records tens of thousands of clones, roughly 91% of them present only once. V gene TRBV4-3 combines with J gene TRBJ1-2; 10 positions match TRBD1. This receptor was taken from an adult in good health. The sequences come from peripheral blood, collected on day 0 of AZD1222 vaccination. The CDR3 nucleotides are TGCGCCAGCAGCCAAGGGACAGGGGGGTTCTATGGCTACACCTTC. As protein: CASSQGTGGFYGYTF.